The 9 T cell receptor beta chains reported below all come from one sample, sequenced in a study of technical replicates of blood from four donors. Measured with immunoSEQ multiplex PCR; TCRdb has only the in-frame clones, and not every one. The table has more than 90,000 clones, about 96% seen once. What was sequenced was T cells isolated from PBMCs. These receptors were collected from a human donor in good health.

In nucleotides, the CDR3 is TGTGCCAGCAGCTTACAGGGCATGAACACTGAAGCTTTCTTT. Its protein product is CASSLQGMNTEAFF. V usage is TRBV7-8 and J usage is TRBJ1-1; the D gene is possibly TRBD1 (5 bases). Trimming took 2 bases from V and 0 from J, leaving 7 bases between them. In germline, CDR1 is SGHVS, CDR2 FQNEAQ. CDR3 length: 14 residues.

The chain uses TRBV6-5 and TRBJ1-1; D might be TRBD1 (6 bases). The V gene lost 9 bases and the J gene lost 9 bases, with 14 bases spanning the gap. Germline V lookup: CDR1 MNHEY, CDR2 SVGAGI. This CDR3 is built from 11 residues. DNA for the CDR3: TGTGCCAGTACGGGGGGCGGTAAAGCTTTCTTT. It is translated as CASTGGGKAFF.

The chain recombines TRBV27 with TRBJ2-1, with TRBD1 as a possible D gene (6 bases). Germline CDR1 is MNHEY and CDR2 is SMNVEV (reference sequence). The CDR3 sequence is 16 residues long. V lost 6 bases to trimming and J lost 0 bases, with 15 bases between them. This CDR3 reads CASRSLGTNSYNEQFF. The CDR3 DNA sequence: TGTGCCAGCAGATCCCTCGGGACAAACTCCTACAATGAGCAGTTCTTC.

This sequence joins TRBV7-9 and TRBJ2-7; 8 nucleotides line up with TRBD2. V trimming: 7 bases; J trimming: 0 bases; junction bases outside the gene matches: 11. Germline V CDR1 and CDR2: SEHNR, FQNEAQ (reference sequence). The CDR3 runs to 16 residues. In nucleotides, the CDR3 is TGTGCCAGCACCCCATTTCGCGGGGGGAGCTCCTACGAGCAGTACTTC. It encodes CASTPFRGGSSYEQYF.

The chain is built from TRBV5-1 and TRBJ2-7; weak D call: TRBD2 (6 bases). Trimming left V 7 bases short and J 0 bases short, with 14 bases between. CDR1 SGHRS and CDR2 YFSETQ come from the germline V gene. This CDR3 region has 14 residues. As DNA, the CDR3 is TGCGCCAGCCGACTCTCCGGGAGCTCCTACGAGCAGTACTTC. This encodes CASRLSGSSYEQYF.

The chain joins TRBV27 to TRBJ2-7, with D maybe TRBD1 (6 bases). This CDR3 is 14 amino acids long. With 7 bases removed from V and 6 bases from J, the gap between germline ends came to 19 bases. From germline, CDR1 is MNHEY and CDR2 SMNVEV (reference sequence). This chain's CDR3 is CASTPWAGDGEQYF. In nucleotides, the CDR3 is TGTGCCAGCACCCCCTGGGCAGGGGACGGCGAGCAGTACTTC.

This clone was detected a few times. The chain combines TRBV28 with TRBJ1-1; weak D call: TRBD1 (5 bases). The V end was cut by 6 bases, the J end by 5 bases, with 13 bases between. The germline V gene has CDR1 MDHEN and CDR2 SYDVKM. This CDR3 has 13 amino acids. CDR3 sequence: CASRAQGGTEAFF. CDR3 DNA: TGTGCCAGCAGGGCCCAGGGTGGGACTGAAGCTTTCTTT. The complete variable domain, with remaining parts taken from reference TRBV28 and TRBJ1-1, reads DVKVTQSSRYLVKRTGEKVFLECVQDMDHENMFWYRQDPGLGLRLIYFSYDVKMKEKGDIPEGYSVSREKKERFSLILESASTNQTSMYLCASRAQGGTEAFFGQGTRLTVV.

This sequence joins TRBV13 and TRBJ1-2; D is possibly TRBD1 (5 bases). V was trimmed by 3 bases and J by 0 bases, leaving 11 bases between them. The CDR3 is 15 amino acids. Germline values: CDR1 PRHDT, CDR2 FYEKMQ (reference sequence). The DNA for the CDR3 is TGTGCCAGCAGCTTGATGGACATGGCTAACTATGGCTACACCTTC. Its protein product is CASSLMDMANYGYTF.

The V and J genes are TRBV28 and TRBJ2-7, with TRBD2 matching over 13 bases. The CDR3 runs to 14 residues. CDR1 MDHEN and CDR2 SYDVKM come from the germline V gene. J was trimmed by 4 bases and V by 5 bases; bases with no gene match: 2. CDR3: CASSMTSGRYEQYF. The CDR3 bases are TGTGCCAGCAGTATGACTAGCGGGAGGTACGAGCAGTACTTC.